What follows are 20 T cell receptor beta chains derived from one specimen sequenced in a study of cytomegalovirus exposure and HLA in healthy donors. Researchers ran the PCR with 60 Vbeta and 13 Jbeta primers. The assay was immunoSEQ multiplex PCR, and TCRdb's table has in-frame clones only and misses some. Of about 110,000 clones in the sample, just over 70% were seen once. The specimen sequenced was PBMCs. The origin of the receptors is a boy younger than 18 in good health and CMV-seronegative.

This clone was observed a single time. The gene calls are TRBV2 and TRBJ1-2, with TRBD1 matching 7 bases. V was clipped by 6 bases and J by 5 bases; unmatched bases: 9. The CDR3 is 14 residues long. The V gene's germline CDR1 is SNHLY and CDR2 FYNNEI. The CDR3 loop reads CASRLTGTEYGYTF. The CDR3 coding sequence is TGTGCCAGCAGGCTAACCGGGACAGAATATGGCTACACCTTC.

The chain has TRBV27 and TRBJ1-2; D perhaps matches TRBD1 (6 bases). In germline, CDR1 is MNHEY, CDR2 SMNVEV (reference sequence). There are 15 residues in the CDR3. Trimming removed 3 bases from V and 0 bases from J, with 11 bases in between. CDR3 region: CASSLQGLTNYGYTF. In DNA form, the CDR3 reads TGTGCCAGCAGTTTGCAGGGGCTCACTAACTATGGCTACACCTTC.

This clone showed up just a few times. The rearrangement uses TRBV28 and TRBJ1-1; no clear D gene. Trimming cost V 5 bases and J 11 bases, with 15 bases left between them. Germline V CDR1 and CDR2: MDHEN, SYDVKM. This CDR3 comprises 12 residues. The DNA of the CDR3 is TGTGCCAGCAGTCCCTCCTCGGGAGGGGCTTTCTTT. It translates to CASSPSSGGAFF.

The V gene is TRBV5-1, the J gene TRBJ2-7; 11 nucleotides line up with TRBD1. The CDR3 length is 15 residues. CDR1 and CDR2 (germline): SGHRS, YFSETQ. The J segment lost 3 bases and the V segment lost 4 bases, leaving 6 bases of the junction unmatched. In nucleotides, the CDR3 is TGCGCCAGCAGCCTCGCCGGGACAGGGGGCTACGAGCAGTACTTC. It is translated as CASSLAGTGGYEQYF.

The chain uses TRBV28 and TRBJ1-5; D gene unclear. The CDR3 sequence is 11 residues long. Germline V lookup: CDR1 MDHEN, CDR2 SYDVKM. V was clipped by 3 bases and J by 16 bases, with 13 bases between them. The CDR3 reads CASSFEVLLHF. The CDR3 coding sequence is TGTGCCAGCAGTTTCGAGGTTCTCCTCCATTTT.

The chain combines TRBV27 with TRBJ2-1; 9 nucleotides match TRBD1. The J segment lost 0 bases and the V segment lost 5 bases, leaving 20 bases of the junction unmatched. Germline CDR1 MNHEY, CDR2 SMNVEV (reference sequence). The CDR3 covers 21 residues. The CDR3 reads CASSPLNSGTGRPSSYNEQFF. CDR3 nucleotide sequence: TGTGCCAGCAGTCCCCTTAATTCCGGGACAGGGCGACCCTCCTCCTACAATGAGCAGTTCTTC.

The chain recombines TRBV6-6 with TRBJ2-3, with TRBD2 matching 7 bases. Germline lookup yields CDR1 MNHNY and CDR2 SVGAGI (reference sequence). The CDR3 length is 13 residues. With V trimmed by 6 bases and J by 2 bases, 2 bases remained unmatched. The CDR3 region has the DNA TGTGCCAGCAGAGGGGACTACACAGATACGCAGTATTTT. Amino acid sequence: CASRGDYTDTQYF.

As regards this clone: Here the CDR3 omits its conserved ending phenylalanine or tryptophan, so a read error is the likely source. The chain recombines TRBV5-1 with TRBJ1-1; no firm D call. Germline V gene sequence: CDR1 SGHRS, CDR2 YFSETQ. This CDR3 is 14 amino acids long. Trimming left V 4 bases short and J 1 base short, with 11 bases between. The CDR3 region is CASSQNGENTEAFV. CDR3 nucleotides: TGCGCCAGCAGCCAGAACGGAGAGAACACTGAAGCTTTCGTT.

This chain uses TRBV6-4 with TRBJ2-1; D perhaps matches TRBD1 (6 bases). Germline V gene sequence: CDR1 MRHNA, CDR2 SNTAGT. CDR3 length: 14 residues. V gave up 0 bases and J gave up 6 bases, with 9 bases separating them. The CDR3 nucleotides are TGTGCCAGCAGTGACTCGGGGACACCCAATGAGCAGTTCTTC. Encoded protein: CASSDSGTPNEQFF.

This chain joins TRBV19 and TRBJ1-5; D is undetermined. The length of the CDR3 is 14 residues. CDR1 and CDR2 from the germline V gene are LNHDA and SQIVND (reference sequence). V lost 4 bases to trimming and J lost 3 bases, with 10 bases between them. In DNA, the CDR3 is TGTGCCAGTAGTACTGGAGACCCCAATCAGCCCCAGCATTTT. Protein sequence: CASSTGDPNQPQHF. The complete variable domain, with remaining parts taken from reference TRBV19 and TRBJ1-5, reads DGGITQSPKYLFRKEGQNVTLSCEQNLNHDAMYWYRQDPGQGLRLIYYSQIVNDFQKGDIAEGYSVSREKKESFPLTVTSAQKNPTAFYLCASSTGDPNQPQHFGDGTRLSIL.

The chain recombines TRBV29-1 with TRBJ2-3; no definite D call. Germline CDR1 is SQVTM and CDR2 is ANQGSEA. The CDR3 consists of 14 residues. V dropped 4 bases and J dropped 4 bases, with 15 bases sitting between them. The CDR3 region is CSVGRSPGPDTQYF. The CDR3 DNA reads TGCAGCGTTGGGCGGAGCCCCGGTCCAGATACGCAGTATTTT.

This clone was recorded only once. CDR3: CASSYLGASGNQPQHF. For the CDR3, the DNA is TGTGCCAGCAGTTACTTAGGGGCTTCGGGCAATCAGCCCCAGCATTTT. This chain joins TRBV6-6 and TRBJ1-5, with a weak D call TRBD1 (5 bases). The CDR3 is 16 residues long. The germline V gene has CDR1 MNHNY and CDR2 SVGAGI (reference sequence). Trimming shortened V by 1 base and J by 2 bases, and 12 bases separated the two germline ends.

V is TRBV5-1 and J is TRBJ2-7, with D tentatively TRBD2 (6 bases). V lost 4 bases and J 2 bases, leaving 10 bases between the germline ends. Per germline, CDR1 SGHRS and CDR2 YFSETQ. This CDR3 comprises 13 residues. The CDR3 loop is CASSGDWTYEQYF. DNA for the CDR3: TGCGCCAGCAGCGGGGACTGGACCTACGAGCAGTACTTC.

The chain is built from TRBV7-9 and TRBJ1-1; 9 bases line up with TRBD1. Trimming cost V 5 bases and J 3 bases; bases outside gene matches: 10. This CDR3 has 16 residues. Germline V gene data show CDR1 as SEHNR and CDR2 as FQNEAQ (reference sequence). CDR3 sequence reads: CASSQRGQGAYTEAFF. CDR3 DNA: TGTGCCAGCAGCCAGAGGGGACAGGGAGCTTACACTGAAGCTTTCTTT.

The chain links TRBV5-1 to TRBJ2-5, with 7 bases identical to TRBD1. V lost 0 bases to trimming and J lost 1 base; unmatched junction nucleotides: 6. This CDR3 region has 16 residues. Per the germline V gene, CDR1 is SGHRS and CDR2 is YFSETQ. This CDR3 is CASSLVGTETQETQYF. CDR3 DNA: TGCGCCAGCAGCTTGGTGGGGACAGAGACCCAAGAGACCCAGTACTTC.

The chain has TRBV2 and TRBJ1-4; D unresolved. V was clipped by 4 bases and J by 5 bases, with 11 bases between them. Germline lookup yields CDR1 SNHLY and CDR2 FYNNEI. CDR3 length: 14 amino acids. The CDR3 nucleotides read TGTGCCAGCAGTGTGGCGGGGTTCAATGAAAAACTGTTTTTT. This encodes CASSVAGFNEKLFF.

The rearrangement uses TRBV19 and TRBJ1-2; D may be TRBD1 (6 bases). The CDR3 covers 13 residues. The germline V gene encodes CDR1 LNHDA and CDR2 SQIVND (reference sequence). The V end was cut by 5 bases, the J end by 8 bases, with 15 bases between. The CDR3 region has the DNA TGTGCCAGTAGTCCAGGGTCGCAGGGGGGCTACACCTTC. This codes for CASSPGSQGGYTF.

This clone was seen only a few times. The rearrangement links TRBV4-1 to TRBJ2-1, with D perhaps TRBD1 (7 bases). CDR1 is MGHRA and CDR2 is YSYEKL in the germline V gene. The CDR3 sequence is 12 residues long. Trimming took off 6 bases at V and 10 bases at J, with 13 bases between the two ends. CDR3 residues: CASSWRGREQFF. The DNA of the CDR3 is TGCGCCAGCAGTTGGAGGGGGCGGGAGCAGTTCTTC.

The chain employs TRBV7-9 and TRBJ1-2, with 10 nucleotides matching TRBD1. Per germline, CDR1 SEHNR and CDR2 FQNEAQ (reference sequence). CDR3 length equals 15 residues. The J segment lost 8 bases and the V segment lost 5 bases, leaving 11 bases of the junction unmatched. Written as DNA, the CDR3 is TGTGCCAGCAGCCCGACAGGGGGCTTATCTCGGGGCTACACCTTC. Translation: CASSPTGGLSRGYTF.

CDR3 in amino acids: CASSEETSGRGYEQFF. The CDR3 DNA follows: TGTGCCAGCAGTGAAGAAACTAGCGGGAGGGGGTATGAGCAGTTCTTC. The V gene is TRBV2, the J gene TRBJ2-1; TRBD2 matches at 13 bases. J lost 8 bases, V lost 1 base, and 5 bases had no gene match. Germline loops: CDR1 SNHLY, CDR2 FYNNEI. CDR3 size: 16 residues.